This paragraph covers one T cell receptor beta chain sequence. These data belong to a study of blood T cell repertoires in COVID-19. Germline CDR1 is SGHDN and CDR2 is FVKESK. V lost 2 bases and J lost 11; bases outside the gene matches: 8. CDR3 length: 13 amino acids. The protocol was immunoSEQ multiplex PCR, while the TCRdb copy is restricted to in-frame clones and leaves out a portion. The table records 200,000 to 250,000 clones, around 90% of them present only once. This sequence joins TRBV14 and TRBJ1-1, with 7 bases matching TRBD1. The receptor's source is a man younger than 45 with COVID-19, enrolled during active disease. Sequencing input: peripheral blood. The CDR3: CASSQLDRTGAFF. The CDR3 DNA follows: TGTGCCAGCAGCCAATTGGACAGGACTGGGGCTTTCTTT.